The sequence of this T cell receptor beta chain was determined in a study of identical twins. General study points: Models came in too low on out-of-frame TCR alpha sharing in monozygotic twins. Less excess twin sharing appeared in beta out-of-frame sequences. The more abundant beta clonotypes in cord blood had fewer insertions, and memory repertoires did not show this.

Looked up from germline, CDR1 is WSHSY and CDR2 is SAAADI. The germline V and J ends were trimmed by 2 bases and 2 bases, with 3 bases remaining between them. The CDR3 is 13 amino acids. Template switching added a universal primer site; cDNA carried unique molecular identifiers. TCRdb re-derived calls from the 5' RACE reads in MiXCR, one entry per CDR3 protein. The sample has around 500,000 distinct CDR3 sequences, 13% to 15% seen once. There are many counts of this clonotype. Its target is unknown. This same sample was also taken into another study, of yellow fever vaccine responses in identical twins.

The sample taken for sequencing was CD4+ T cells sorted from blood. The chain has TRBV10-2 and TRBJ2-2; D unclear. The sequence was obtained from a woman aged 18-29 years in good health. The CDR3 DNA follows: TGCGCCAGCAGTGAGCAAAACACCGGGGAGCTGTTTTTT. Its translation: CASSEQNTGELFF.